One and the same sample provided the 2 T cell receptor beta chains below, sequenced in a study of blood T cells in healthy people across ages. Then a second PCR, running about 6 to 11 cycles, was carried out with a sample-barcoded 5' primer and a J-beta primer mix. MiXCR was run by TCRdb on the 5' RACE reads, yielding one entry per CDR3 protein. There are over a million distinct CDR3 sequences in the sample; 42% occur only once, and approximately 7.9% lies in the top ten. The sample was blood. Source of these receptors: a woman aged 18-29 years in good health.

A few counts support this clonotype. This rearrangement joins TRBV29-1 to TRBJ2-3; 9 bases line up with TRBD2. The V and J ends lost 6 bases and 5 bases, in that order; junction bases with no gene match: 18. The CDR3 has 17 amino acids. CDR1 is SQVTM, CDR2 ANQGSEA, per germline. The CDR3 loop reads CSVGAPPSRGGVDTQYF. The DNA for the CDR3 is TGCAGCGTCGGGGCCCCACCTAGCCGCGGGGGGGTAGATACGCAGTATTTT.

The chain couples TRBV5-1 to TRBJ2-1; 7 bases align to TRBD2. Unmatched junction bases numbered 5, after V lost 1 base and J lost 1 base. The germline V gene encodes CDR1 SGHRS and CDR2 YFSETQ. This CDR3 has 16 amino acids. This CDR3 reads CASSLRSSGSYNEQFF. CDR3 bases: TGCGCCAGCAGCTTGAGGTCTAGCGGTTCCTACAATGAGCAGTTCTTC.